This T cell receptor (beta chain) was retrieved from a study of graft-versus-host responses after intestinal transplantation. Study-wide points: Recipient marrow showed GvH clones, some seen first in ileum or blood. Graft-donor T cell macrochimerism coincided with high graft-versus-host to host-versus-graft clonal ratios in allografts.

The protocol was immunoSEQ multiplex PCR, while the TCRdb copy is restricted to in-frame clones and leaves out a portion. The sample carries some 100,000 clones, about 90% recorded once. Comments on this clone: Antigen: not known.

Germline CDR1 SGHDN, CDR2 FVKESK. The CDR3 is 17 residues long. V gave up 4 bases and J gave up 4 bases, with 22 bases separating them. The sequences come from unstimulated CD8+ T cells sorted from spleen or lymph node cells, collected before transplant. The chain couples TRBV14 to TRBJ1-1; perhaps TRBD1 as D (6 bases). The source is a human donor who was the organ donor for an intestinal transplant. The CDR3 spells CASSPYFGGLSGTEAFF. The CDR3 nucleotides are TGTGCCAGCAGCCCCTATTTCGGGGGGCTTAGTGGCACTGAAGCTTTCTTT.